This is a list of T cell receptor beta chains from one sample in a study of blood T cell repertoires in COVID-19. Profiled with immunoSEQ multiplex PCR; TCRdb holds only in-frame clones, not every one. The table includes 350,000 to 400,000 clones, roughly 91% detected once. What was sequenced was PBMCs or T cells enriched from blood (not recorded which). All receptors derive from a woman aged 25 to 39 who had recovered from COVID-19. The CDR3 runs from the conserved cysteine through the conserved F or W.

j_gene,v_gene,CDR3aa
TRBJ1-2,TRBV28,CASSLSPGGYTF
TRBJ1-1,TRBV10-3,CAASPQGMRTEAFF
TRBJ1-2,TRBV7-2,CASSFGQGMYGYTF
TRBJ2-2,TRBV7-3,CASSFEPAGGSSTGELFF
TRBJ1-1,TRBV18,CASSLDRGFVSTEAFF
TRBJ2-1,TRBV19,CASSIIRAGTGYNEQFF
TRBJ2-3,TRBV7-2,CASSPSLAGGRDTQYF
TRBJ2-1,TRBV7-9,CASSLRLAGDEQFF
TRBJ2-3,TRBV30,CAWSVLASGGPHSTQYF
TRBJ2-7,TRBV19,CASSIGWGAEQYF
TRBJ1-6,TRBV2,CASRDRERTNSPLHF
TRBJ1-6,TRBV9,CASSVGADSPLHF
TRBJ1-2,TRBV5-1,CASSLDSGTGGVRYTF
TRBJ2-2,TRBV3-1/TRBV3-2,CASSQSPSGGTGELFF
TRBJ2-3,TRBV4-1,CASSQDAFRDTQYF
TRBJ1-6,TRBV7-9,CASSRDRPNSPLHF
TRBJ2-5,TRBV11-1,CASSLEVTGQRETQYF
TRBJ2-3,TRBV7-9,CASSPDFSTDTQYF
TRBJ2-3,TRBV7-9,CASSPDRDTDTQYF
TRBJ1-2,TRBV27,CASSLAGTGVGYGYTF
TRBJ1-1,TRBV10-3,CAISESIWGQGLSNTEAFF
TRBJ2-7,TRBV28,CASSLRARGTEQYF
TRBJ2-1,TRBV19,CASSNVLDRGYYNEQFF
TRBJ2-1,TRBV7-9,CASSSSVGIGTGYNEQFF
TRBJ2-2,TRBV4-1,CASSQVNTGWDSRPAGELFF
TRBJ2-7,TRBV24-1,CATSDSRRGPYEQYF
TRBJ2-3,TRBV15,CATSRDFGTDTQYF
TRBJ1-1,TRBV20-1,CSCSLDRKAFF